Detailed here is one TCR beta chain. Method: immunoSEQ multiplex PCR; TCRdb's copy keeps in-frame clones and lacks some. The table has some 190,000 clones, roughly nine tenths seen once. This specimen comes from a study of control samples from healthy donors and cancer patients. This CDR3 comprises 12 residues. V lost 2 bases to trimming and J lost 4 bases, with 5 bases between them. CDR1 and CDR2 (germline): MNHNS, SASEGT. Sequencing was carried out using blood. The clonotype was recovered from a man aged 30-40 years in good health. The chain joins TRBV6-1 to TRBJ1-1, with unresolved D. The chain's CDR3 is CASSELSTEAFF. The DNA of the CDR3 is TGTGCCAGCAGTGAATTGAGCACTGAAGCTTTCTTT.